The 30 T cell receptor beta chains below all came from one sample that was sequenced in a study of T-cell memory formation after mild COVID-19. TCRdb reprocessed the 5' RACE reads with MiXCR, giving one entry per CDR3 protein. The repertoire includes around 500,000 distinct CDR3 sequences, over 15% of them detected once, and roughly an eighth sits in the top ten. Input material: PBMCs or a T cell subset sorted from them (not recorded which). The source of these receptors is an adult woman who had mild COVID-19 (a few samples of this study predate the infection). Cell type and time point are not known.

The genes are TRBV7-9 and TRBJ2-4; possible D gene TRBD1, 5 bases. The CDR3 length is 16 residues. V was shortened by 0 bases and J by 5 bases, with 14 bases between the two germline ends. Germline V gene lookup returns CDR1 SEHNR and CDR2 FQNEAQ (reference sequence). The CDR3 DNA follows: TGTGCCAGCAGCTTAGCGTATGAGACAGTAGAAAACATTCAGTACTTC. Encoded protein: CASSLAYETVENIQYF.

This clonotype was observed a handful of times. This chain links TRBV5-1 with TRBJ2-1; weak D call: TRBD1 (6 bases). The CDR3 has 17 amino acids. The germline V gene has CDR1 SGHRS and CDR2 YFSETQ. V lost 4 bases, J lost 4 bases, and 21 bases lay in between. CDR3 nucleotides: TGCGCCAGCAGCCCCGTGGGGGCGAGCACTCCATACAATGAGCAGTTCTTC. Its protein product is CASSPVGASTPYNEQFF.

The V call is TRBV12-3 or TRBV12-4, the J call TRBJ1-5; the D is unclear. The length of the CDR3 is 14 residues. V was clipped by 3 bases and J by 4 bases, with 10 bases between them. For the CDR3, the DNA is TGTGCCAGCAGTTTCTTCGGAAATAATCAGCCCCAGCATTTT. Protein product: CASSFFGNNQPQHF.

The V call is TRBV15, the J call TRBJ2-5; TRBD2 matches 15 bases. V shed 2 bases and J 2 bases; nucleotides not matched to a gene: 9. Looked up from germline, CDR1 is LNHNV and CDR2 is YYDKDF (reference sequence). The CDR3 has 19 residues. The CDR3 DNA reads as TGTGCCACCAGCAGAAATGGACTAGCGGGAGGGCCGGAGCAAGAGACCCAGTACTTC. Translated, it gives CATSRNGLAGGPEQETQYF.

This clonotype was found a few times. The chain carries TRBV12-3 or TRBV12-4 and TRBJ1-1; D perhaps matches TRBD1 (6 bases). Trimming pared 6 bases from V and 2 bases from J, leaving 25 bases between. The CDR3 has 18 amino acids. The DNA for the CDR3 is TGTGCCAGCAGACTAATAGGCTGGGACAAGGGAGGCAACACTGAAGCTTTCTTT. Translating it yields CASRLIGWDKGGNTEAFF.

Comments on this clonotype: The junction departs from the called germline gene at one end, perhaps through a read error. The chain links TRBV7-7 to TRBJ2-1, with 7 bases that match TRBD1. This CDR3 contains 12 residues. The germline V gene has CDR1 SSHAT and CDR2 FNYEAQ (reference sequence). The CDR3: CASSSPQGILFF. DNA for the CDR3: TGTGCTAGCAGCTCGCCACAGGGGATCTTGTTCTTC.

This clonotype was seen only a few times. The V call is TRBV6-5, the J call TRBJ2-3, with 12 bases identical to TRBD2. CDR3 length equals 17 residues. Looked up from germline, CDR1 is MNHEY and CDR2 is SVGAGI. V lost 2 bases, J lost 6 bases, and 9 bases stayed unmatched. Here the CDR3 DNA reads TGTGCCAGCAGTTACAGTACTCTAGCGGGAGGGGTGGATACGCAGTATTTT. Translating gives CASSYSTLAGGVDTQYF.

This clonotype has only a few counts. J is TRBJ2-3 and V is TRBV7-9; 8 bases align to TRBD2. V trimming: 5 bases; J trimming: 6 bases; junction bases outside the gene matches: 7. Germline V gene lookup returns CDR1 SEHNR and CDR2 FQNEAQ (reference sequence). CDR3 length: 14 amino acids. The CDR3 DNA sequence: TGTGCCAGCAGCCCCAGCGGGAGTGGCGATACGCAGTATTTT. Encoded protein: CASSPSGSGDTQYF.

V is TRBV3-1 and J is TRBJ1-1; weak D call: TRBD1 (6 bases). The CDR3 has 15 residues. V shed 1 base and J shed 11 bases, with 20 bases lying between them. The germline gives CDR1 LGHDT, CDR2 YNNKEL (reference sequence). The chain's CDR3 is CASSQGGGHGPTAFF. CDR3 DNA sequence: TGTGCCAGCAGCCAAGGTGGGGGGCACGGACCGACGGCTTTCTTT.

This clonotype was picked up many times. This chain connects TRBV29-1 to TRBJ1-2; D possibly corresponds to TRBD1 (6 bases). The CDR3 has 13 amino acids. Germline assignment: CDR1 SQVTM and CDR2 ANQGSEA. V was shortened by 6 bases and J by 2 bases, with 13 bases between the two germline ends. Here the CDR3 DNA reads TGCAGCGTCATCGGGGACACAAACTATGGCTACACCTTC. The encoded protein is CSVIGDTNYGYTF.

This clonotype was recorded many times. V and J are TRBV5-6 and TRBJ1-2; no reliable D call. CDR3 length: 13 amino acids. Trimming stripped 2 bases from V and 3 bases from J, with 8 bases between. The germline V gene has CDR1 SGHDT and CDR2 YYEEEE. The CDR3 coding sequence is TGTGCCAGCAGCTTAACAGCGGACTATGGCTACACCTTC. Translation: CASSLTADYGYTF.

V is TRBV7-2 and J is TRBJ2-7; D is unresolved. Looked up from germline, CDR1 is SGHTA and CDR2 is FQGNSA. Trimming shortened V by 1 base and J by 2 bases, and 21 bases separated the two germline ends. The length of the CDR3 is 18 residues. This CDR3 is CASSLVLATRSTPYEQYF. CDR3 nucleotides: TGTGCCAGCAGCTTAGTGCTGGCCACCCGTTCAACTCCCTACGAGCAGTACTTC.

The chain joins TRBV29-1 to TRBJ2-3, with TRBD2 matching over 10 bases. The V and J ends lost 7 bases and 3 bases, in that order; junction bases with no gene match: 13. This CDR3 spans 16 amino acids. The germline CDR1 and CDR2 sequences are SQVTM and ANQGSEA. CDR3 nucleotide sequence: TGCAGCGCTAGCGGGGGCCCGTTACGAGATACAGATACGCAGTATTTT. It is translated as CSASGGPLRDTDTQYF.

In its sample, this clonotype was seen a few times. V is TRBV6-5 and J is TRBJ1-2; possible D gene TRBD1, 5 bases. In germline, CDR1 is MNHEY, CDR2 SVGAGI. This CDR3 has 14 residues. Trimming removed 5 bases at V and 8 bases at J, with 18 bases between. The CDR3 DNA is TGTGCCAGCAGTCGCGACAGACCCCCAGGGGGCTACACCTTC. Its protein is CASSRDRPPGGYTF.

At least ten counts were recorded for this clonotype. The chain has TRBV7-2 and TRBJ1-6, with a tentative D call TRBD1 (5 bases). This CDR3 region has 14 residues. The germline V gene has CDR1 SGHTA and CDR2 FQGNSA. V shed 2 bases and J shed 4 bases, with 6 bases lying between them. DNA for the CDR3: TGTGCCAGCAGCTTACAGGGATATAATTCACCCCTCCACTTT. Its translation is CASSLQGYNSPLHF. Looking up the rest from reference TRBV7-2 and TRBJ1-6 gives the full variable domain: GAGVSQSPSNKVTEKGKDVELRCDPISGHTALYWYRQSLGQGLEFLIYFQGNSAPDKSGLPSDRFSAERTGGSVSTLTIQRTQQEDSAVYLCASSLQGYNSPLHFGNGTRLTVT.

This clonotype turned up a few times. The chain couples TRBV12-3 or TRBV12-4 to TRBJ2-2, with D possibly matching TRBD2 (6 bases). The CDR3 length is 15 residues. The ends were cut back, 4 bases at V and 5 bases at J, with 14 bases in the middle. CDR3 nucleotides: TGTGCCAGCAGTTCCACAGGCCGGGGGACCGGGGAGCTGTTTTTT. The encoded protein is CASSSTGRGTGELFF.

This clonotype has more than one count but fewer than ten. This chain connects TRBV29-1 to TRBJ1-2; D ambiguous. The V end lost 4 bases, the J end lost 4 bases, and 7 bases lay between the germline ends. This CDR3 has 11 amino acids. Germline values: CDR1 SQVTM, CDR2 ANQGSEA. CDR3 DNA sequence: TGCAGCGTTGTGGGAATCTATGGCTACACCTTC. It specifies CSVVGIYGYTF. Drawing the rest from reference TRBV29-1 and TRBJ1-2, the complete variable domain is SAVISQKPSRDICQRGTSLTIQCQVDSQVTMMFWYRQQPGQSLTLIATANQGSEATYESGFVIDKFPISRPNLTFSTLTVSNMSPEDSSIYLCSVVGIYGYTFGSGTRLTVV.

The V call is TRBV3-1, the J call TRBJ2-7, with D possibly called TRBD1 or TRBD2 (5 bases each). V dropped 2 bases and J dropped 3 bases, with 8 bases sitting between them. CDR1 LGHDT and CDR2 YNNKEL come from the germline V gene (reference sequence). The CDR3 spans 13 residues. CDR3 amino acids: CASSQRDHYEQYF. DNA of the CDR3: TGTGCCAGCAGCCAAAGGGACCACTACGAGCAGTACTTC.

This clonotype was picked up many times. This chain connects TRBV10-3 to TRBJ2-7; the match to TRBD2 covers 10 bases. V gave up 2 bases and J gave up 4 bases; unmatched junction bases: 2. The CDR3 runs 14 residues. CDR1 and CDR2 (germline): ENHRY, SYGVKD. The CDR3 DNA follows: TGTGCCATCAGTGAGGGACTAGCGGCGTACGAGCAGTACTTC. Encoded protein: CAISEGLAAYEQYF.

Points on this clonotype: A read error may produce the germline difference seen at one junction end. V is TRBV4-3 and J is TRBJ1-4; 8 bases map to TRBD1. The CDR3 consists of 13 residues. Germline CDR1 LGHNA, CDR2 YSLEER. CDR3 sequence reads: CASSQTTAQGEDF. In nucleotides, the CDR3 is TGCGCCAGCAGCCAGACGACAGCACAGGGGGAGGATTTT.

CDR3 in amino acids: CASSSGGRGSGNTIYF. The DNA of the CDR3 is TGTGCCAGCAGCTCCGGCGGTAGGGGCTCTGGAAACACCATATATTTT. The rearrangement links TRBV5-4 to TRBJ1-3, with a weak D call TRBD1 (5 bases). The CDR3 is 16 residues long. Germline V gene sequence: CDR1 SGHNT, CDR2 YYREEE (reference sequence). V was trimmed by 3 bases and J by 0 bases, leaving 13 bases between them. The full variable domain, with the rest looked up from reference TRBV5-4 and TRBJ1-3, is ETGVTQSPTHLIKTRGQQVTLRCSSQSGHNTVSWYQQALGQGPQFIFQYYREEENGRGNFPPRFSGLQFPNYSSELNVNALELDDSALYLCASSSGGRGSGNTIYFGEGSWLTVV.

This clonotype has a handful of counts. The rearrangement joins TRBV10-3 to TRBJ2-2; tentatively, D is TRBD1 (6 bases). Germline values: CDR1 ENHRY, CDR2 SYGVKD. Trimming cost V 5 bases and J 0 bases, with 10 bases left between them. The CDR3 contains 15 residues. The CDR3 coding sequence is TGTGCCATCAGTACCGGGACAACGAACACCGGGGAGCTGTTTTTT. This translates into CAISTGTTNTGELFF.

This clonotype turned up a few times. This rearrangement joins TRBV7-8 to TRBJ2-3; the match to TRBD1 covers 8 bases. Germline CDR1 reads SGHVS; CDR2 reads FQNEAQ. The CDR3 has 15 residues. V shed 8 bases and J 2 bases; nucleotides not matched to a gene: 9. The CDR3 loop reads CASSGGQGPTDTQYF. CDR3 nucleotides: TGTGCCAGCTCTGGTGGACAGGGACCCACAGATACGCAGTATTTT.

This clonotype was counted only a few times. V gene TRBV27 combines with J gene TRBJ2-7; no reliable D call. The CDR3 length is 14 residues. V was shortened by 4 bases and J by 5 bases, with 15 bases between the two germline ends. CDR1 and CDR2 from the germline V gene are MNHEY and SMNVEV (reference sequence). This chain's CDR3 is CASSSSSHGDEQYF. CDR3 DNA sequence: TGTGCCAGCAGTTCGTCATCCCATGGAGACGAGCAGTACTTC.

This clonotype was picked up many times. This chain joins TRBV11-2 and TRBJ1-2; 8 nucleotides align to TRBD1. This CDR3 has 16 amino acids. Trimming took 0 bases from V and 2 from J; bases not matched to a gene: 5. Germline CDR1 reads SGHAT; CDR2 reads FQNNGV. In DNA, the CDR3 is TGTGCCAGCAGCTTAGATACCGGGACAGGCAACTATGGCTACACCTTC. This translates into CASSLDTGTGNYGYTF.

In this sample, this clonotype turned up a few times. The rearrangement uses TRBV7-9 and TRBJ2-2, with D tentatively TRBD2 (5 bases). The CDR3 runs to 15 residues. Germline V gene lookup returns CDR1 SEHNR and CDR2 FQNEAQ (reference sequence). V lost 4 bases and J 0 bases, leaving 9 bases between the germline ends. The CDR3 loop reads CASSSRTANTGELFF. DNA of the CDR3: TGTGCCAGCAGCTCCCGGACTGCGAACACCGGGGAGCTGTTTTTT.

The J gene is TRBJ2-6, the V gene TRBV18, with no clear D. V was shortened by 5 bases and J by 1 base, with 24 bases between the two germline ends. Germline loops: CDR1 KGHSH, CDR2 LQKENI. CDR3 length: 20 amino acids. CDR3 amino acids: CASSSRAGHDITSGANVLTF. The CDR3 coding sequence is TGTGCCAGCTCATCAAGAGCAGGCCACGATATCACTTCTGGGGCCAACGTCCTGACTTTC.

The sample holds a few counts of this clonotype. The chain couples TRBV20-1 to TRBJ1-5; D gene ambiguous. CDR1 is DFQATT and CDR2 is SNEGSKA in the germline V gene (reference sequence). V was clipped by 3 bases and J by 0 bases, with 9 bases between them. This CDR3 spans 14 amino acids. The CDR3 loop is CSASGPDSNQPQHF. In nucleotides, the CDR3 is TGCAGTGCTAGTGGTCCGGATAGCAATCAGCCCCAGCATTTT.

This clonotype has only a few counts. CDR3 protein: CASSLRGGLEQYF. The DNA for the CDR3 is TGTGCCAGCAGTCTCCGGGGGGGGCTAGAGCAGTACTTC. The chain combines TRBV6-5 with TRBJ2-7, with 8 bases identical to TRBD2. The junction had 7 bases not matched to a gene; V was cut back by 5 bases and J by 7 bases. The CDR3 has 13 residues. Germline V CDR1 and CDR2: MNHEY, SVGAGI.

The chain has TRBV20-1 and TRBJ2-4; D is perhaps TRBD1 (6 bases). Trimming cost V 4 bases and J 0 bases, with 13 bases left between them. The germline V gene encodes CDR1 DFQATT and CDR2 SNEGSKA (reference sequence). This CDR3 spans 15 amino acids. The CDR3 here is CSANREDLAKNIQYF. The DNA for the CDR3 is TGCAGTGCTAACAGGGAAGATCTAGCCAAAAACATTCAGTACTTC.